The T cell receptor (beta chain) under discussion was sequenced for a study of T cells expressing NK-cell markers. Overall study results and limits: These clonotypes also led the CD3+CD56-NKG2C+ fraction in a handful of donors.

Note on this clonotype: Its specificity is unknown.

The CDR3 has 16 amino acids. Germline-derived CDR1 and CDR2 are KGHDR and SFDVKD. Beta-chain TCR cDNA was generated via 5'RACE template switching with UMIs. With the 5' RACE reads reprocessed, TCRdb shows one record per CDR3 protein and no DNA. The sample table sets out 550,000 or so distinct CDR3 sequences. The specimen sequenced was blood T cells: a sorted CD56 or NKG2C T cell subset, CD4+ or CD8+ T cells, or bulk PBMC T cells (not recorded which). The TCR originated in a man aged 18 to 35 in good health. The V gene is TRBV24-1, the J gene TRBJ2-3; the TRBD1 assignment by TCRdb is unverifiable without DNA. CDR3 region: CATSDRQVPTADTQYF.